This T cell receptor (beta chain) is from a study of identical twins. This clonotype was seen ten or more times. Between the trimmed V and J ends, which lost 5 bases and 1 base, there was a span of 15 bases. The CDR3 spans 16 residues. No donor was unhealthy or non-Caucasian. TCRdb itself ran the 5' RACE reads through MiXCR, one entry per CDR3 protein. The profile shows 150,000 or so distinct CDR3 sequences, under 4.5% of them singletons. The specimen was memory T cells sorted from blood. The chain uses TRBV12-3 or TRBV12-4 and TRBJ2-1, with D possibly TRBD1 on 6 matching bases. This clonotype originated in a man between 18 and 35 years old in good health. CDR3 loop: CASSGRDTASYNEQFF. CDR3 sequence (DNA): TGTGCCAGCAGTGGCCGGGACACGGCTTCCTACAATGAGCAGTTCTTC.